One sample yielded the 23 T cell receptor beta chains listed below, sequenced in a study of T cell responses to AZD1222 COVID-19 vaccine. The method was immunoSEQ multiplex PCR; TCRdb's version includes in-frame clones alone and lacks a portion of them. The sample lists approximately 67,000 clones; approximately 80% were seen once. The input for sequencing was peripheral blood, taken on day 0 of AZD1222 vaccination. Receptors were obtained from an adult in good health.

The count of this clone is one. J is TRBJ1-2 and V is TRBV28; a weak D match, TRBD1 (5 bases). This CDR3 region has 14 residues. V was trimmed by 2 bases and J by 7 bases, leaving 14 bases between them. CDR1 MDHEN and CDR2 SYDVKM come from the germline V gene. The DNA for the CDR3 is TGTGCCAGCAGTTTACTGGGACGGCTGGGTGGCTACACCTTC. Its translation: CASSLLGRLGGYTF.

The chain recombines TRBV6-2 or TRBV6-3 with TRBJ1-1; D call uncertain. Germline V lookup: CDR1 MNHEY, CDR2 SVGEGT. Trimming removed 0 bases from V and 4 bases from J, with 6 bases in between. The CDR3 is 13 amino acids. CDR3 in amino acids: CASSYSYGTEAFF. The CDR3 DNA reads TGTGCCAGCAGTTACTCGTACGGCACTGAAGCTTTCTTT.

The V call is TRBV28, the J call TRBJ1-2; D not certain. V gave up 8 bases and J gave up 4 bases, with 5 bases separating them. This CDR3 comprises 10 residues. Germline V gene data show CDR1 as MDHEN and CDR2 as SYDVKM. CDR3 amino acids: CASQSYGYTF. In DNA, the CDR3 is TGTGCCAGCCAAAGCTATGGCTACACCTTC.

The CDR3 reads CASSSPGSETDTQYF. For the CDR3, the DNA is TGTGCCAGCAGCTCCCCAGGGTCGGAGACAGATACGCAGTATTTT. The chain has TRBV11-2 and TRBJ2-3, with TRBD1 as a possible D gene (5 bases). Germline CDR1 and CDR2: SGHAT and FQNNGV. V was pared by 4 bases and J by 3 bases, with 14 bases between. This CDR3 spans 15 amino acids.

This clone was counted a single time. This chain links TRBV30 with TRBJ1-4, with 9 bases that match TRBD1. Looked up from germline, CDR1 is GTSNPN and CDR2 is SVGIG (reference sequence). The CDR3 consists of 14 residues. V lost 4 bases and J lost 7; bases outside the gene matches: 7. CDR3 bases: TGTGCCTGGACTTCACAGGGGGCTTTTGAAAAACTGTTTTTT. Protein sequence: CAWTSQGAFEKLFF.

V and J are TRBV10-3 and TRBJ2-2; 12 nucleotides agree with TRBD1. The CDR3 loop spans 16 amino acids. Germline loops: CDR1 ENHRY, CDR2 SYGVKD. Trimming took 6 bases from V and 5 from J; bases not matched to a gene: 7. CDR3 DNA sequence: TGTGCCATCAGATCCGGGACAGGGGGCAGGACCGGGGAGCTGTTTTTT. This encodes CAIRSGTGGRTGELFF.

This sequence joins TRBV30 and TRBJ1-1; TRBD1 might be the D (6 bases). The germline V gene encodes CDR1 GTSNPN and CDR2 SVGIG (reference sequence). Trimming left V 0 bases short and J 6 bases short, with 17 bases between. This CDR3 comprises 15 residues. CDR3 coding DNA: TGTGCCTGGAGTGTATGGGGGGCAAGTACCCCTGAAGCTTTCTTT. Its translation is CAWSVWGASTPEAFF. The whole variable domain, remainder taken from reference TRBV30 and TRBJ1-1, is SQTIHQWPATLVQPVGSPLSLECTVEGTSNPNLYWYRQAAGRGLQLLFYSVGIGQISSEVPQNLSASRPQDRQFILSSKKLLLSDSGFYLCAWSVWGASTPEAFFGQGTRLTVV.

This chain uses TRBV7-9 with TRBJ1-1; a possible D gene is TRBD1 (6 bases). Trimming left V 5 bases short and J 8 bases short, with 9 bases between. The CDR3 contains 11 residues. CDR1 is SEHNR, CDR2 FQNEAQ, per germline (reference sequence). The CDR3, as DNA: TGTGCCAGCAGCCCAGGGGCCGAAGCTTTCTTT. This encodes CASSPGAEAFF.

The V call is TRBV10-1, the J call TRBJ2-7; the match to TRBD2 covers 9 bases. Germline V gene lookup returns CDR1 WNHNN and CDR2 SYGVQD (reference sequence). V shed 2 bases and J 9 bases; nucleotides not matched to a gene: 8. The CDR3 spans 14 residues. CDR3: CASSEGLAGSTQYF. The DNA for the CDR3 is TGCGCCAGCAGTGAGGGCCTAGCGGGATCGACGCAGTACTTC.

The chain uses TRBV5-1 and TRBJ1-4, with 7 positions matching TRBD1. The trim removed 7 bases at V and 5 bases at J, leaving 14 bases unmatched. The CDR3 runs 16 residues. The germline CDR1 and CDR2 sequences are SGHRS and YFSETQ. The CDR3 loop reads CASQPTGVGLNEKLFF. Here the CDR3 DNA reads TGCGCCAGCCAACCCACAGGGGTAGGCTTGAATGAAAAACTGTTTTTT.

The gene calls are TRBV13 and TRBJ2-2; 7 positions agree with TRBD1. This CDR3 is built from 15 residues. Germline V gene data show CDR1 as PRHDT and CDR2 as FYEKMQ (reference sequence). J lost 1 base, V lost 5 bases, and 4 bases had no gene match. The CDR3 here is CASSDREKNTGELFF. The CDR3 nucleotides are TGTGCCAGCAGCGACAGGGAGAAGAACACCGGGGAGCTGTTTTTT.

The V call is TRBV5-1, the J call TRBJ1-4, with D possibly TRBD1 on 6 matching bases. The CDR3 contains 15 residues. The ends were cut back, 4 bases at V and 3 bases at J, with 13 bases in the middle. Germline CDR1 is SGHRS and CDR2 is YFSETQ. The DNA of the CDR3 is TGCGCCAGCAGCGAACTACAGGGATCTAATGAAAAACTGTTTTTT. This codes for CASSELQGSNEKLFF.

The V call is TRBV7-9, the J call TRBJ2-3, with D hard to call. V was clipped by 0 bases and J by 3 bases, with 7 bases between them. From germline, CDR1 is SEHNR and CDR2 FQNEAQ (reference sequence). The CDR3 loop spans 14 amino acids. The CDR3 nucleotides are TGTGCCAGCAGCTTAGCCCTAGTTACAGATACGCAGTATTTT. Translated, it gives CASSLALVTDTQYF.

V usage is TRBV5-1 and J usage is TRBJ2-5; unclear D gene. Germline V gene data show CDR1 as SGHRS and CDR2 as YFSETQ. The CDR3 has 13 residues. V lost 6 bases and J 2 bases, leaving 11 bases between the germline ends. CDR3 sequence: CASTPGRQETQYF. In nucleotides, the CDR3 is TGCGCCAGCACCCCCGGAAGACAAGAGACCCAGTACTTC.

The chain employs TRBV5-1 and TRBJ2-7; a weak D match, TRBD2 (5 bases). There are 17 residues in the CDR3. The V gene's germline CDR1 is SGHRS and CDR2 YFSETQ. Deletions cut 0 bases from V and 0 bases from J, with 16 bases between. The chain's CDR3 is CASSLESGLPTSYEQYF. Here the CDR3 DNA reads TGCGCCAGCAGCTTGGAATCGGGGTTACCTACCTCCTACGAGCAGTACTTC.

The gene calls are TRBV28 and TRBJ1-1, with no clear D. The CDR3 length is 15 residues. Trimming shortened V by 3 bases and J by 2 bases, and 13 bases separated the two germline ends. Germline loops: CDR1 MDHEN, CDR2 SYDVKM. CDR3 in DNA: TGTGCCAGCAGTTTGGCAGGTAGGTTCAACACTGAAGCTTTCTTT. Translating it yields CASSLAGRFNTEAFF. Variable domain in full (rest from reference TRBV28 and TRBJ1-1): DVKVTQSSRYLVKRTGEKVFLECVQDMDHENMFWYRQDPGLGLRLIYFSYDVKMKEKGDIPEGYSVSREKKERFSLILESASTNQTSMYLCASSLAGRFNTEAFFGQGTRLTVV.

The genes are TRBV19 and TRBJ1-4; D gene uncertain. Germline CDR1 is LNHDA and CDR2 is SQIVND (reference sequence). The CDR3 spans 12 residues. V dropped 8 bases and J dropped 5 bases, with 9 bases sitting between them. The CDR3: CASFSVNEKLFF. CDR3 DNA: TGTGCCAGTTTTTCGGTGAATGAAAAACTGTTTTTT.

This clone was found once. This chain joins TRBV19 and TRBJ1-5; tentatively, D is TRBD1 (5 bases). This CDR3 region has 13 residues. Germline values: CDR1 LNHDA, CDR2 SQIVND (reference sequence). V was shortened by 3 bases and J by 6 bases, with 9 bases between the two germline ends. CDR3 coding DNA: TGTGCCAGTAGTATGGGGGGGAGTCAGCCCCAGCATTTT. Translation: CASSMGGSQPQHF.

V is TRBV6-2 or TRBV6-3 and J is TRBJ2-5, with D possibly matching TRBD1 (6 bases). V dropped 1 base and J dropped 2 bases, with 17 bases sitting between them. Germline-derived CDR1 and CDR2 are MNHEY and SVGEGT. This CDR3 spans 17 amino acids. The CDR3 DNA reads as TGTGCCAGCAGTTACTTTGTACCGGTGACAGGTCAAGAGACCCAGTACTTC. It translates to CASSYFVPVTGQETQYF.

The genes are TRBV28 and TRBJ2-7, with 9 bases identical to TRBD1. The CDR3 extends over 12 amino acids. V gave up 10 bases and J gave up 0 bases; unmatched junction bases: 1. Germline loops: CDR1 MDHEN, CDR2 SYDVKM. The DNA for the CDR3 is TGTGCCACGGGACAGGGCTCCTACGAGCAGTACTTC. Translating gives CATGQGSYEQYF.

This clone showed up just a few times. This chain connects TRBV24-1 to TRBJ2-3; D unclear. The V gene's germline CDR1 is KGHDR and CDR2 SFDVKD. Trimming took 6 bases from V and 4 from J, leaving 4 bases between them. The CDR3 covers 11 residues. The CDR3 DNA reads as TGTGCCACCAGTCAGTCAGATACGCAGTATTTT. Translation: CATSQSDTQYF.

The V gene is TRBV7-8, the J gene TRBJ1-1; D may be TRBD1 (5 bases). V lost 5 bases and J lost 7, with 17 bases in between. The CDR3 has 14 residues. CDR1 and CDR2 from the germline V gene are SGHVS and FQNEAQ. CDR3: CASSSREGSREAFF. As DNA, the CDR3 is TGTGCCAGCAGCAGCCGAGAGGGGTCGCGTGAAGCTTTCTTT.

In the case of this clone: Other DNA sequences in this specimen translate into the identical CDR3. The chain employs TRBV28 and TRBJ1-3, with D uncertain. V lost 7 bases to trimming and J lost 0 bases, with 4 bases between them. CDR1 is MDHEN, CDR2 SYDVKM, per germline. The length of the CDR3 is 12 residues. As DNA, the CDR3 is TGTGCCAGCACCGACTCTGGAAACACCATATATTTT. It yields the protein CASTDSGNTIYF. The whole variable domain, remainder taken from reference TRBV28 and TRBJ1-3, is DVKVTQSSRYLVKRTGEKVFLECVQDMDHENMFWYRQDPGLGLRLIYFSYDVKMKEKGDIPEGYSVSREKKERFSLILESASTNQTSMYLCASTDSGNTIYFGEGSWLTVV.